This entry lists 25 T cell receptor beta chains sequenced from one sample in a study of CD4+ T cells in melanoma. Profiled with immunoSEQ multiplex PCR; TCRdb holds only in-frame clones, not every one. This sample has about 140,000 clones; around nine tenths occur once, and the top ten carry about 1.6%. The origin of the receptors is a human donor with melanoma.

The V call is TRBV29-1, the J call TRBJ2-1; 7 nucleotides agree with TRBD2. The CDR3 length is 13 residues. The junction had 5 bases not matched to a gene; V was cut back by 6 bases and J by 3 bases. The V gene's germline CDR1 is SQVTM and CDR2 ANQGSEA. Here the CDR3 DNA reads TGCAGCGTGTCCAGCGGGGACTACAATGAGCAGTTCTTC. This gives the protein CSVSSGDYNEQFF.

The rearrangement links TRBV4-2 to TRBJ2-5; 14 bases fit TRBD2. The junction had 10 bases not matched to a gene; V was cut back by 0 bases and J by 4 bases. CDR1 and CDR2 (germline): LGHNA, YNFKEQ. This CDR3 comprises 19 residues. CDR3 sequence: CASSQESGTSGGPGETQYF. The CDR3 DNA reads as TGTGCCAGCAGCCAAGAATCGGGGACTAGCGGGGGCCCCGGAGAGACCCAGTACTTC.

The V and J genes are TRBV6-1 and TRBJ2-7; 8 bases line up with TRBD1. The CDR3 loop spans 16 amino acids. Germline CDR1 reads MNHNS; CDR2 reads SASEGT. V trimming: 3 bases; J trimming: 3 bases; junction bases outside the gene matches: 10. Here the CDR3 reads CASSEDPPGTGYEQYF. The CDR3 nucleotides read TGTGCCAGCAGTGAGGACCCCCCTGGGACAGGCTACGAGCAGTACTTC.

This chain connects TRBV7-8 to TRBJ1-4; maybe TRBD1 (5 bases). This CDR3 region has 15 residues. Trimming pared 3 bases from V and 1 base from J, leaving 9 bases between. Per germline, CDR1 SGHVS and CDR2 FQNEAQ. CDR3 sequence: CASSFPQGTNEKLFF. CDR3 sequence (DNA): TGTGCCAGCAGCTTTCCCCAGGGAACTAATGAAAAACTGTTTTTT.

This rearrangement joins TRBV14 to TRBJ1-6; D gene unclear. This CDR3 spans 13 amino acids. Germline V CDR1 and CDR2: SGHDN, FVKESK. Trimming shortened V by 3 bases and J by 7 bases, and 7 bases separated the two germline ends. CDR3 sequence (DNA): TGTGCCAGCAGCCACGCGTTAAATTCACCCCTCCACTTT. This gives the protein CASSHALNSPLHF.

The chain has TRBV18 and TRBJ2-2; 7 nucleotides agree with TRBD1. The CDR3 extends over 14 amino acids. Germline assignment: CDR1 KGHSH and CDR2 LQKENI. The junction had 6 bases not matched to a gene; V was cut back by 5 bases and J by 6 bases. In nucleotides, the CDR3 is TGTGCCAGCTCATCACAGGGGACCGCCGGGGAGCTGTTTTTT. Translation: CASSSQGTAGELFF.

In this sample, this clone turned up once. The V call is TRBV4-2, the J call TRBJ1-1, with TRBD1 matching 8 bases. V trimming: 2 bases; J trimming: 1 base; junction bases outside the gene matches: 0. This CDR3 contains 14 residues. From germline, CDR1 is LGHNA and CDR2 YNFKEQ. This CDR3 is CASSQTGGNTEAFF. CDR3 sequence (DNA): TGTGCCAGCAGCCAAACAGGGGGGAACACTGAAGCTTTCTTT.

This chain links TRBV9 with TRBJ1-5; no firm D call. The germline V and J ends were trimmed by 7 bases and 5 bases, with 10 bases remaining between them. The CDR3 consists of 12 residues. Germline CDR1 reads SGDLS; CDR2 reads YYNGEE. This chain's CDR3 is CASLGGYQPQHF. CDR3 nucleotides: TGTGCCAGCCTAGGCGGCTATCAGCCCCAGCATTTT. Filled out from reference TRBV9 and TRBJ1-5, the complete variable domain reads DSGVTQTPKHLITATGQRVTLRCSPRSGDLSVYWYQQSLDQGLQFLIQYYNGEERAKGNILERFSAQQFPDLHSELNLSSLELGDSALYFCASLGGYQPQHFGDGTRLSIL.

This clone was observed once. The chain carries TRBV19 and TRBJ2-1; TRBD2 aligns across 7 bases. This CDR3 is built from 16 residues. With V trimmed by 0 bases and J by 0 bases, 2 bases remained unmatched. Germline CDR1 reads LNHDA; CDR2 reads SQIVND (reference sequence). CDR3 sequence (DNA): TGTGCCAGTAGTATAGAAGCGGGGAGCTCCTACAATGAGCAGTTCTTC. This sequence encodes CASSIEAGSSYNEQFF.

The count of this clone is one. The chain couples TRBV7-2 to TRBJ2-2; the D is unclear. This CDR3 comprises 15 residues. V lost 1 base to trimming and J lost 4 bases, with 10 bases between them. Germline CDR1 and CDR2: SGHTA and FQGNSA. In DNA, the CDR3 is TGTGCCAGCAGCTTAGGGCGTCTCCGCACCGGGGAGCTGTTTTTT. Translated, it gives CASSLGRLRTGELFF.

This chain connects TRBV12-5 to TRBJ2-1; D might be TRBD1 (5 bases). Germline CDR1 reads LGHNT; CDR2 reads FRNRAP. Trimming took off 3 bases at V and 6 bases at J, with 9 bases between the two ends. The length of the CDR3 is 13 residues. This chain's CDR3 is CASGLAGINEQFF. DNA for the CDR3: TGTGCTAGTGGTTTAGCAGGGATCAATGAGCAGTTCTTC.

The chain has TRBV14 and TRBJ2-2; possible D gene TRBD2, 5 bases. V gave up 6 bases and J gave up 1 base, with 12 bases separating them. The CDR3 contains 15 residues. Germline V gene data show CDR1 as SGHDN and CDR2 as FVKESK. The CDR3 nucleotides are TGTGCCAGCAGAGCCGGGATGCTGAACACCGGGGAGCTGTTTTTT. Amino acids: CASRAGMLNTGELFF.

The CDR3 DNA reads as TGCGCCAGCAGCTCCCCCGGGACGGGAGTTACCGGGGAGCTGTTTTTT. This translates into CASSSPGTGVTGELFF. The chain joins TRBV5-1 to TRBJ2-2; D is possibly TRBD2 (6 bases). The CDR3 length is 16 residues. Germline CDR1 SGHRS, CDR2 YFSETQ. Trimming stripped 3 bases from V and 5 bases from J, with 17 bases between.

The chain carries TRBV9 and TRBJ2-3; tentatively, D is TRBD1 or TRBD2 (6 bases each). The V gene lost 1 base and the J gene lost 8 bases, with 20 bases spanning the gap. Germline loops: CDR1 SGDLS, CDR2 YYNGEE. This CDR3 region has 16 residues. In DNA form, the CDR3 reads TGTGCCAGCAGCGTACTAGGGATGGGGGGCCTCACTACGCAGTATTTT. Its translation: CASSVLGMGGLTTQYF.

The gene calls are TRBV6-1 and TRBJ1-5; D uncertain. The CDR3 contains 15 residues. Germline V gene sequence: CDR1 MNHNS, CDR2 SASEGT. The germline V and J ends were trimmed by 1 base and 5 bases, with 12 bases remaining between them. As DNA, the CDR3 is TGTGCCAGCAGTGAAGGCCGGGCCGGGTATCAGCCCCAGCATTTT. Translating gives CASSEGRAGYQPQHF.

V usage is TRBV5-4 and J usage is TRBJ2-5; TRBD2 agrees at 8 bases. The CDR3 extends over 13 amino acids. From germline, CDR1 is SGHNT and CDR2 YYREEE (reference sequence). With 4 bases clipped from V and 4 bases from J, the junction kept 3 bases outside the gene matches. The CDR3 loop is CASSSGGGETQYF. In DNA, the CDR3 is TGTGCCAGCAGCAGCGGGGGAGGAGAGACCCAGTACTTC.

J is TRBJ1-4 and V is TRBV30, with D uncertain. Looked up from germline, CDR1 is GTSNPN and CDR2 is SVGIG (reference sequence). The CDR3 length is 13 residues. V lost 4 bases to trimming and J lost 0 bases, with 6 bases between them. The CDR3 nucleotides are TGTGCCTGGACCGGCGCAACTAATGAAAAACTGTTTTTT. It specifies CAWTGATNEKLFF. The full variable domain, with the rest looked up from reference TRBV30 and TRBJ1-4, is SQTIHQWPATLVQPVGSPLSLECTVEGTSNPNLYWYRQAAGRGLQLLFYSVGIGQISSEVPQNLSASRPQDRQFILSSKKLLLSDSGFYLCAWTGATNEKLFFGSGTQLSVL.

This rearrangement joins TRBV7-2 to TRBJ1-1, with D unresolved. Germline CDR1 reads SGHTA; CDR2 reads FQGNSA. CDR3 length: 13 amino acids. V was shortened by 1 base and J by 6 bases, with 9 bases between the two germline ends. CDR3 DNA sequence: TGTGCCAGCAGCTTAGATGCAATATCTGAAGCTTTCTTT. It translates to CASSLDAISEAFF.

The chain combines TRBV18 with TRBJ2-7, with D possibly matching TRBD2 (5 bases). The germline V and J ends were trimmed by 3 bases and 6 bases, with 12 bases remaining between them. The V gene's germline CDR1 is KGHSH and CDR2 LQKENI. This CDR3 has 13 amino acids. In nucleotides, the CDR3 is TGTGCCAGCTCACCGGGAGCCGCGCTCGAGCAGTACTTC. This translates into CASSPGAALEQYF.

The chain recombines TRBV6-6 with TRBJ1-4; D remains unclear. This CDR3 region has 13 residues. V was cut by 7 bases and J by 13 bases, with 19 bases left in between. Germline CDR1 and CDR2: MNHNY and SVGAGI (reference sequence). CDR3 sequence reads: CASMEKAIGSLFF. CDR3 DNA: TGTGCCAGCATGGAAAAGGCCATCGGGTCACTGTTTTTT.

The gene calls are TRBV5-1 and TRBJ2-3; TRBD1 agrees at 9 bases. With 2 bases clipped from V and 3 bases from J, the junction kept 7 bases outside the gene matches. Germline lookup yields CDR1 SGHRS and CDR2 YFSETQ. This CDR3 region has 16 residues. The CDR3 here is CASSFADRGGTDTQYF. The DNA of the CDR3 is TGCGCCAGCAGCTTTGCCGACAGGGGGGGGACAGATACGCAGTATTTT.

For the CDR3, the DNA is TGTGCCAGCAGCCTGGGACGCAGTCAGCATTTT. It yields the protein CASSLGRSQHF. V gene TRBV5-8 combines with J gene TRBJ1-5, with a tentative D call TRBD1 (5 bases). The V and J ends lost 4 bases and 13 bases respectively, with 12 bases between them. The germline V gene has CDR1 SGHTS and CDR2 YDEGEE. The length of the CDR3 is 11 residues. The entire variable domain, with the rest obtained from reference TRBV5-8 and TRBJ1-5, is as follows: EAGVTQSPTHLIKTRGQQATLRCSPISGHTSVYWYQQALGLGLQFLLWYDEGEERNRGNFPPRFSGRQFPNYSSELNVNALELEDSALYLCASSLGRSQHFGDGTRLSIL.

CDR3 protein: CASSLMSGGSYNEQFF. CDR3 coding DNA: TGCGCCAGCAGCTTGATGTCGGGGGGATCCTACAATGAGCAGTTCTTC. This rearrangement joins TRBV5-1 to TRBJ2-1; 7 nucleotides align to TRBD2. The CDR3 runs 16 residues. Germline V gives CDR1 SGHRS, CDR2 YFSETQ. The trim removed 1 base at V and 1 base at J, leaving 5 bases unmatched.

The chain carries TRBV7-3 and TRBJ2-2; D unclear. The CDR3 has 14 amino acids. With 3 bases removed from V and 3 bases from J, the gap between germline ends came to 8 bases. Germline-derived CDR1 and CDR2 are SGHTA and FQGTGA. The CDR3, as DNA: TGTGCCAGCAGCTTGGAGCTACACACCGGGGAGCTGTTTTTT. Translation: CASSLELHTGELFF. Supplemented by reference TRBV7-3 and TRBJ2-2, the full variable domain reads GAGVSQTPSNKVTEKGKYVELRCDPISGHTALYWYRQSLGQGPEFLIYFQGTGAADDSGLPNDRFFAVRPEGSVSTLKIQRTERGDSAVYLCASSLELHTGELFFGEGSRLTVL.

The CDR3 spells CASSFGTGRNQPQHF. CDR3 DNA sequence: TGTGCCAGCAGCTTCGGGACAGGGCGTAATCAGCCCCAGCATTTT. The chain links TRBV5-8 to TRBJ1-5; 9 bases match TRBD1. The germline V gene has CDR1 SGHTS and CDR2 YDEGEE. This CDR3 region has 15 residues. J gave up 4 bases and V 2 bases, and 4 bases lay outside the gene matches.